Sequencing of this T cell receptor (beta chain) was carried out in a study of blood T cell repertoires in COVID-19. As for the study in general: Some COVID-19 samples were acute and others convalescent; all came from the United States, Italy and Spain. From T cells, B-cell-depleted T cells, or PBMCs came the material, which was cDNA or gDNA.

The CDR3 loop spans 12 amino acids. Germline V gene sequence: CDR1 MDHEN, CDR2 SYDVKM. The ends were cut back, 7 bases at V and 9 bases at J, with 10 bases in the middle. In the authors' workflow: Amplifying reference gene primers gave estimates of nucleated cell counts. Data came from immunoSEQ multiplex PCR; TCRdb stores just in-frame clones and leaves some out. For V, J and clone size, that table is used; D and trimming come from the DNA. The sample records some 100,000 clones, 70% to 90% being singletons. The chain recombines TRBV28 with TRBJ1-6, with D hard to call. This sequence was found in a human donor in a cohort sampled during active COVID-19. Source material: peripheral blood. CDR3 coding DNA: TGTGCCAGCAATTCCAGGCGTTCACCCCTCCACTTT. The encoded protein is CASNSRRSPLHF.